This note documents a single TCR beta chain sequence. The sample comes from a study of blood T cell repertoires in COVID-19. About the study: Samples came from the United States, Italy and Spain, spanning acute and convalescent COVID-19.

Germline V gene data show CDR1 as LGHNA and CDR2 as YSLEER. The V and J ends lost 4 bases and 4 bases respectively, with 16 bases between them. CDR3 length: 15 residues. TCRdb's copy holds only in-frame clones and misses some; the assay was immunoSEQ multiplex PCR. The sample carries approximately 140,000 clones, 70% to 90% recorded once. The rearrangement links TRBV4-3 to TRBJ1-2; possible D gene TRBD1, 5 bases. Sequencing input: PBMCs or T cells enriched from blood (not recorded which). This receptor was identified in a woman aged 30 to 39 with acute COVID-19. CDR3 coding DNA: TGCGCCAGCAGCCTCGGCAGGGATTGGAGCTATGGCTACACCTTC. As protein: CASSLGRDWSYGYTF.